These 20 T cell receptor beta chains were sequenced from one sample in a study of cytomegalovirus exposure and HLA in healthy donors. Generated by immunoSEQ multiplex PCR, the TCRdb table keeps only in-frame clones and is missing some. Among approximately 59,000 clones listed, around 92% were seen once. The material sequenced was PBMCs. The receptors stem from a man younger than 30 in good health and CMV-seropositive.

In its sample, this clone was seen a few times. V and J are TRBV28 and TRBJ2-7, with 7 bases that match TRBD1. J was trimmed by 2 bases and V by 5 bases; bases with no gene match: 6. CDR3 length equals 14 residues. Germline assignment: CDR1 MDHEN and CDR2 SYDVKM. The CDR3 reads CASSIPDRAYEQYF. CDR3 DNA sequence: TGTGCCAGCAGTATCCCCGACAGGGCCTACGAGCAGTACTTC.

The V and J genes are TRBV19 and TRBJ2-1; 9 bases are a match to TRBD2. This CDR3 is built from 16 residues. The J segment lost 6 bases and the V segment lost 6 bases, leaving 12 bases of the junction unmatched. CDR1 is LNHDA, CDR2 SQIVND, per germline (reference sequence). The chain's CDR3 is CASSITRIAGVNEQFF. CDR3 sequence (DNA): TGTGCCAGTAGCATAACTAGGATAGCGGGAGTCAATGAGCAGTTCTTC.

This rearrangement joins TRBV5-1 to TRBJ1-2, with TRBD1 as a possible D gene (5 bases). This CDR3 spans 14 amino acids. The germline V and J ends were trimmed by 0 bases and 4 bases, with 10 bases remaining between them. Germline CDR1 and CDR2: SGHRS and YFSETQ. The CDR3 reads CASSLARAGYGYTF. CDR3 sequence (DNA): TGCGCCAGCAGCTTGGCCAGGGCAGGCTATGGCTACACCTTC.

The rearrangement joins TRBV5-4 to TRBJ2-5; the match to TRBD2 covers 13 bases. The CDR3 loop spans 16 amino acids. With V trimmed by 5 bases and J by 2 bases, 6 bases remained unmatched. Looked up from germline, CDR1 is SGHNT and CDR2 is YYREEE (reference sequence). CDR3 coding DNA: TGTGCCAGCAGTCGCGGACTAGCGGGAGTGCAAGAGACCCAGTACTTC. Translated: CASSRGLAGVQETQYF. Complete variable domain (other parts from reference TRBV5-4 and TRBJ2-5): ETGVTQSPTHLIKTRGQQVTLRCSSQSGHNTVSWYQQALGQGPQFIFQYYREEENGRGNFPPRFSGLQFPNYSSELNVNALELDDSALYLCASSRGLAGVQETQYFGPGTRLLVL.

The rearrangement links TRBV10-3 to TRBJ2-1; 10 bases align to TRBD1. The ends lost 6 bases at V and 3 bases at J; junction bases unmatched: 5. The CDR3 loop spans 15 amino acids. CDR1 ENHRY and CDR2 SYGVKD come from the germline V gene. The CDR3 protein is CAISGTGVVYNEQFF. The CDR3 coding sequence is TGTGCCATCAGCGGGACAGGGGTTGTCTACAATGAGCAGTTCTTC.

Note on this clone: Other DNA sequences in the sample encode the same CDR3. The chain has TRBV19 and TRBJ1-5; 7 bases are a match to TRBD1. CDR1 is LNHDA, CDR2 SQIVND, per germline (reference sequence). V shed 2 bases, J shed 2 bases, and the junction held 6 bases outside the gene matches. This CDR3 has 16 residues. The chain's CDR3 is CASSIRQGGGNQPQHF. In DNA form, the CDR3 reads TGTGCCAGTAGTATACGACAGGGAGGAGGCAATCAGCCCCAGCATTTT.

This clone was recorded only once. The chain combines TRBV27 with TRBJ1-2; TRBD1 might be the D (5 bases). The V and J ends lost 3 bases and 8 bases respectively, with 13 bases between them. CDR3 length: 13 amino acids. In germline, CDR1 is MNHEY, CDR2 SMNVEV (reference sequence). The CDR3 region has the DNA TGTGCCAGCAGTTTGACTGGACAACCCGGCTACACCTTC. Protein product: CASSLTGQPGYTF.

The chain carries TRBV6-4 and TRBJ1-4, with D hard to call. V lost 9 bases to trimming and J lost 14 bases, with 25 bases between them. The germline V gene has CDR1 MRHNA and CDR2 SNTAGT. The CDR3 is 14 amino acids. The CDR3 DNA reads as TGTGCCAGGAAAGCCCGGGATCGAAGTCGAAGGCTGTTTTTT. Translation: CARKARDRSRRLFF.

The V call is TRBV6-5, the J call TRBJ2-3, with D unclear. The CDR3 loop spans 12 amino acids. CDR1 MNHEY and CDR2 SVGAGI come from the germline V gene. Trimming cost V 6 bases and J 5 bases, with 9 bases left between them. CDR3 residues: CASSPKRDTQYF. The DNA of the CDR3 is TGTGCCAGCAGCCCCAAGAGAGATACGCAGTATTTT.

The chain uses TRBV7-8 and TRBJ2-5, with D perhaps TRBD2 (6 bases). CDR3 length equals 13 residues. The germline V gene encodes CDR1 SGHVS and CDR2 FQNEAQ. V was cut by 4 bases and J by 7 bases, with 13 bases left in between. Here the CDR3 DNA reads TGTGCCAGCAGCTCAGGACGGCGGGGGACCCAGTACTTC. Its translation is CASSSGRRGTQYF.

Concerning this clone: The same CDR3 also results from other DNA sequences found in this sample. This chain uses TRBV9 with TRBJ2-7; TRBD2 matches at 10 bases. The CDR3 runs 15 residues. V dropped 0 bases and J dropped 2; count of bases not matched to a gene: 2. Germline V gives CDR1 SGDLS, CDR2 YYNGEE. The CDR3 region has the DNA TGTGCCAGCAGCGTAGCAGCGGGAGGGCCCTACGAGCAGTACTTC. It yields the protein CASSVAAGGPYEQYF.

V usage is TRBV29-1 and J usage is TRBJ1-3, with D uncertain. V lost 7 bases and J 4 bases, leaving 11 bases between the germline ends. The germline V gene encodes CDR1 SQVTM and CDR2 ANQGSEA. CDR3 length: 12 amino acids. In DNA form, the CDR3 reads TGCAGCGCTGGCGGGAGGGGAAACACCATATATTTT. Amino acids: CSAGGRGNTIYF.

The chain is built from TRBV7-2 and TRBJ2-1, with 14 bases fitting TRBD2. Per the germline V gene, CDR1 is SGHTA and CDR2 is FQGNSA. The CDR3 has 14 amino acids. V trimming: 4 bases; J trimming: 12 bases; junction bases outside the gene matches: 5. As DNA, the CDR3 is TGTGCCAGCAGCTCGGGGACTAGCGGGAGTAGGCAGTTCTTC. Protein product: CASSSGTSGSRQFF.

This chain links TRBV7-6 with TRBJ2-7; D is unclear. Trimming cost V 5 bases and J 0 bases, with 11 bases left between them. This CDR3 is built from 14 residues. Germline CDR1 and CDR2: SGHVS and FNYEAQ. The CDR3 coding sequence is TGTGCCAGCAGCCCCCTGGTTAGCTCCTACGAGCAGTACTTC. This sequence encodes CASSPLVSSYEQYF.

CDR3 residues: CASRGTGGIEETQYF. The CDR3 DNA follows: TGTGCCAGCAGAGGGACAGGGGGAATCGAGGAGACCCAGTACTTC. V and J are TRBV5-6 and TRBJ2-5, with 11 positions matching TRBD1. Losses at the gene ends were 5 bases for V and 5 bases for J; bases not matched to a gene: 8. This CDR3 is built from 15 residues. The V gene's germline CDR1 is SGHDT and CDR2 YYEEEE.

The chain joins TRBV28 to TRBJ2-7; a possible D gene is TRBD2 (6 bases). V gave up 4 bases and J gave up 4 bases, with 11 bases separating them. This CDR3 is 13 amino acids long. The germline gives CDR1 MDHEN, CDR2 SYDVKM. CDR3: CASSYGGRYEQYF. DNA for the CDR3: TGTGCCAGCAGTTACGGGGGACGGTACGAGCAGTACTTC.

This chain uses TRBV27 with TRBJ2-7; TRBD1 might be the D (5 bases). The CDR3 is 16 residues long. CDR1 and CDR2 from the germline V gene are MNHEY and SMNVEV (reference sequence). The V gene lost 5 bases and the J gene lost 2 bases, with 19 bases spanning the gap. The CDR3, as DNA: TGTGCCAGCAGTCTTACAGGCTCGCAGAGGACCTACGAGCAGTACTTC. It specifies CASSLTGSQRTYEQYF.

The chain recombines TRBV9 with TRBJ1-4; 8 bases are a match to TRBD1. Germline-derived CDR1 and CDR2 are SGDLS and YYNGEE. J gave up 3 bases and V 4 bases, and 8 bases lay outside the gene matches. The CDR3 consists of 16 residues. CDR3 sequence: CASSPEPQGANEKLFF. The CDR3 DNA follows: TGTGCCAGCAGCCCAGAACCACAGGGGGCTAATGAAAAACTGTTTTTT.

The rearrangement links TRBV27 to TRBJ1-3; perhaps TRBD1 as D (5 bases). The CDR3 is 14 residues long. Germline values: CDR1 MNHEY, CDR2 SMNVEV (reference sequence). V shed 6 bases and J shed 0 bases, with 9 bases lying between them. DNA of the CDR3: TGTGCCAGCAGCGCAGGGCTCTCTGGAAACACCATATATTTT. Its protein is CASSAGLSGNTIYF.

The CDR3 protein is CASSLTGTGVNEQFF. Here the CDR3 DNA reads TGTGCCAGCAGCTTAACCGGGACAGGGGTCAATGAGCAGTTCTTC. V is TRBV7-3 and J is TRBJ2-1; 10 bases fit TRBD1. The junction had 2 bases not matched to a gene; V was cut back by 0 bases and J by 6 bases. The CDR3 is 15 amino acids. Germline loops: CDR1 SGHTA, CDR2 FQGTGA.